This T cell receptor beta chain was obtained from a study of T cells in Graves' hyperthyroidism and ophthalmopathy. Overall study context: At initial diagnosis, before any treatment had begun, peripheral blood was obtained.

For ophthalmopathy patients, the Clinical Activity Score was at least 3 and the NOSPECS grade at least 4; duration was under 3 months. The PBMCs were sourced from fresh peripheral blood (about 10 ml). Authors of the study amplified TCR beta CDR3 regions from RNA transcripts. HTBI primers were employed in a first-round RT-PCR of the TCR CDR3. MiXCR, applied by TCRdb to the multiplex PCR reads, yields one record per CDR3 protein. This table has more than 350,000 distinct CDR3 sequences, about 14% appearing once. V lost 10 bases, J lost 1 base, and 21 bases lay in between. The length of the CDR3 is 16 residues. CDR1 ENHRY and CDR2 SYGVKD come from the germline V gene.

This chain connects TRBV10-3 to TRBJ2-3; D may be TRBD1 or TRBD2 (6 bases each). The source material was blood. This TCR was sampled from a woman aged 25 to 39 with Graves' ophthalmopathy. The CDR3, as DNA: TGTGCCACCTGGGCCGTGGGGGGCCCGGGCACAGATACGCAGTATTTT. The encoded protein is CATWAVGGPGTDTQYF.